This entry lists 20 T cell receptor beta chains sequenced from one sample in a study of cytomegalovirus exposure and HLA in healthy donors. Some clones are missing from TCRdb's copy, which holds only in-frame ones; the method was immunoSEQ multiplex PCR. The sample carries approximately 260,000 clones, just over 85% recorded once. The source material was PBMCs. The source is a young woman in good health and CMV-seronegative.

This sequence joins TRBV15 and TRBJ1-2, with D possibly being TRBD1 (5 bases). With 0 bases removed from V and 2 bases from J, the gap between germline ends came to 16 bases. The CDR3 totals 17 residues. The germline gives CDR1 LNHNV, CDR2 YYDKDF (reference sequence). The CDR3 DNA follows: TGTGCCACCAGCAGAGATAGGGGAAAGGGAGGGAACTATGGCTACACCTTC. Translation gives CATSRDRGKGGNYGYTF.

Here the CDR3 reads CAWNFGAKSQKLFF. The CDR3 nucleotides are TGTGCCTGGAACTTTGGGGCTAAGTCCCAAAAACTGTTTTTT. The chain recombines TRBV30 with TRBJ1-4; a possible D gene is TRBD1 (5 bases). The germline V gene encodes CDR1 GTSNPN and CDR2 SVGIG (reference sequence). This CDR3 region has 14 residues. V was shortened by 4 bases and J by 9 bases, with 18 bases between the two germline ends.

This clone turned up a few times. The chain joins TRBV4-1 to TRBJ1-2; 7 bases are a match to TRBD1. J lost 4 bases, V lost 0 bases, and 2 bases had no gene match. Germline-derived CDR1 and CDR2 are MGHRA and YSYEKL. The CDR3 extends over 14 amino acids. The CDR3 protein is CASSQDQGVYGYTF. The DNA of the CDR3 is TGCGCCAGCAGCCAAGATCAGGGGGTCTATGGCTACACCTTC.

This rearrangement joins TRBV30 to TRBJ2-2; 7 nucleotides line up with TRBD2. V dropped 6 bases and J dropped 1; count of bases not matched to a gene: 5. The CDR3 contains 14 residues. Germline CDR1 and CDR2: GTSNPN and SVGIG (reference sequence). In nucleotides, the CDR3 is TGTGCCTGTCAAATAGCGGGGAACACCGGGGAGCTGTTTTTT. Translation gives CACQIAGNTGELFF.

This sequence joins TRBV19 and TRBJ1-5, with D perhaps matching TRBD1 (5 bases). The CDR3 extends over 13 amino acids. V lost 6 bases and J lost 2, with 8 bases in between. Germline assignment: CDR1 LNHDA and CDR2 SQIVND (reference sequence). CDR3 DNA sequence: TGTGCCAGTAGCGACAGCGGCAATCAGCCCCAGCATTTT. It codes for CASSDSGNQPQHF.

The chain couples TRBV19 to TRBJ1-1, with 10 nucleotides matching TRBD1. The J segment lost 4 bases and the V segment lost 6 bases, leaving 2 bases of the junction unmatched. The V gene's germline CDR1 is LNHDA and CDR2 SQIVND (reference sequence). The CDR3 loop spans 13 amino acids. Here the CDR3 reads CASRGQGITEAFF. The CDR3 DNA follows: TGTGCCAGTAGGGGACAGGGGATCACTGAAGCTTTCTTT.

The V and J genes are TRBV29-1 and TRBJ2-7; D may be TRBD1 (5 bases). Looked up from germline, CDR1 is SQVTM and CDR2 is ANQGSEA. CDR3 length equals 12 residues. The V and J ends lost 4 bases and 4 bases respectively, with 11 bases between them. The CDR3 loop is CSVGPTAYEQYF. CDR3 nucleotides: TGCAGCGTTGGCCCGACAGCTTACGAGCAGTACTTC.

J is TRBJ2-7 and V is TRBV10-2; TRBD1 aligns across 8 bases. The CDR3 is made up of 14 amino acids. Germline V CDR1 and CDR2: WSHSY, SAAADI. The ends lost 3 bases at V and 3 bases at J; junction bases unmatched: 4. The CDR3 nucleotides read TGCGCCAGCAGTGACAACAGGGGGAACTACGAGCAGTACTTC. This translates into CASSDNRGNYEQYF.

This chain uses TRBV9 with TRBJ2-1; 10 bases align to TRBD2. V was clipped by 2 bases and J by 2 bases; unmatched bases: 4. The CDR3 is made up of 16 amino acids. The V gene's germline CDR1 is SGDLS and CDR2 YYNGEE. The CDR3 DNA reads TGTGCCAGCAGCGTGAGGACTAGCGGTACCTACAATGAGCAGTTCTTC. Its protein product is CASSVRTSGTYNEQFF.

The genes are TRBV11-3 and TRBJ1-1; D possibly corresponds to TRBD1 (5 bases). The CDR3 is 15 residues long. V lost 6 bases and J lost 0, with 14 bases in between. Germline lookup yields CDR1 SGHNT and CDR2 YENEEA. The CDR3 spells CASSSGGTVNTEAFF. In nucleotides, the CDR3 is TGTGCCAGCAGTTCGGGAGGGACCGTGAACACTGAAGCTTTCTTT.

The chain links TRBV21-1 to TRBJ2-3; TRBD2, the table's D call, lacks a check against the DNA. TRBV21-1 is a pseudogene locus. The CDR3 consists of 17 residues. The DNA for the CDR3 is TGTGCCAGCAGCACGGGGGGTAGCGGGAAGAAGGGTACGTCGCAGTATTTT. Amino acid sequence: CASSTGGSGKKGTSQYF.

The chain carries TRBV11-2 and TRBJ1-6, with D maybe TRBD1 (6 bases). Trimming removed 5 bases from V and 7 bases from J, with 12 bases in between. This CDR3 has 14 residues. In germline, CDR1 is SGHAT, CDR2 FQNNGV. CDR3 DNA sequence: TGTGCCAGCAGCCATGGGACACTCAATTCACCCCTCCACTTT. It encodes CASSHGTLNSPLHF.

The rearrangement joins TRBV7-2 to TRBJ1-2; D ambiguous. Germline loops: CDR1 SGHTA, CDR2 FQGNSA. Trimming removed 4 bases at V and 4 bases at J, with 16 bases between. The CDR3 is 15 residues long. CDR3 amino acids: CASSSGWQLFYGYTF. The CDR3 nucleotides are TGTGCCAGCAGCTCGGGTTGGCAGCTCTTCTATGGCTACACCTTC.

The CDR3 nucleotides read TGCGCCAGCAGCCCCCGACAGGGAACGCGCTCTGGGGCCAACGTCCTGACTTTC. Encoded protein: CASSPRQGTRSGANVLTF. The rearrangement links TRBV5-1 to TRBJ2-6, with 7 bases identical to TRBD1. This CDR3 is 18 amino acids long. The V and J ends lost 4 bases and 0 bases, in that order; junction bases with no gene match: 10. The V gene's germline CDR1 is SGHRS and CDR2 YFSETQ.

The chain employs TRBV2 and TRBJ2-3, with 9 bases fitting TRBD2. Losses at the gene ends were 11 bases for V and 3 bases for J; bases not matched to a gene: 9. The CDR3 consists of 14 residues. Germline CDR1 and CDR2: SNHLY and FYNNEI. CDR3 DNA sequence: TGTGCCCTCCATAGCGGGGGCCAGACAGATACGCAGTATTTT. Protein sequence: CALHSGGQTDTQYF. Filled out from reference TRBV2 and TRBJ2-3, the complete variable domain reads EPEVTQTPSHQVTQMGQEVILRCVPISNHLYFYWYRQILGQKVEFLVSFYNNEISEKSEIFDDQFSVERPDGSNFTLKIRSTKLEDSAMYFCALHSGGQTDTQYFGPGTRLTVL.

This rearrangement joins TRBV4-2 to TRBJ2-5; 10 bases line up with TRBD2. J was trimmed by 0 bases and V by 4 bases; bases with no gene match: 5. There are 16 residues in the CDR3. CDR1 LGHNA and CDR2 YNFKEQ come from the germline V gene. As DNA, the CDR3 is TGTGCCAGCAGCCCCCATGGACTAGCGGACCAAGAGACCCAGTACTTC. It codes for CASSPHGLADQETQYF.

The chain has TRBV5-4 and TRBJ2-1, with unresolved D. Trimming took off 2 bases at V and 8 bases at J, with 5 bases between the two ends. This CDR3 is built from 11 residues. Germline V gives CDR1 SGHNT, CDR2 YYREEE (reference sequence). The CDR3: CASSLVDEQFF. CDR3 bases: TGTGCCAGCAGCTTAGTAGATGAGCAGTTCTTC.

A single count supports this clone. This chain uses TRBV29-1 with TRBJ1-1; tentatively, D is TRBD1 (6 bases). The CDR3 runs 14 residues. V lost 6 bases and J lost 4, with 18 bases in between. Germline CDR1 is SQVTM and CDR2 is ANQGSEA. CDR3 loop: CSVGVQGLATEAFF. The CDR3 region has the DNA TGCAGCGTGGGAGTTCAGGGGCTGGCCACTGAAGCTTTCTTT.

A word on this clone: Germline is not matched at one junction end, which may reflect a read error. V is TRBV23-1 and J is TRBJ1-2; D ambiguous. TRBV23-1 belongs to the ORF category, with a function that is uncertain. The CDR3 has 9 residues. The CDR3 nucleotides are TGCGCCAGCAGTCAATCCGGAGCCTTC. Translated: CASSQSGAF.

The chain has TRBV27 and TRBJ2-3; TRBD2 aligns across 8 bases. Trimming removed 3 bases from V and 4 bases from J; junction bases left unmatched: 9. The CDR3 has 16 amino acids. The germline V gene encodes CDR1 MNHEY and CDR2 SMNVEV (reference sequence). The CDR3 loop reads CASSFSAGEFPDTQYF. CDR3 nucleotides: TGTGCCAGCAGTTTCTCAGCGGGAGAATTCCCAGATACGCAGTATTTT.